This T cell receptor beta chain originates from a study of tumor-infiltrating lymphocytes in localized non-small cell lung cancer. Study-wide findings and caveats: Technical variation could not be separated from intratumor heterogeneity here.

The count of this clone is one. Its target is not known. TCRdb's table, derived via immunoSEQ multiplex PCR, lists solely in-frame clones and lacks some. The data contain over 10,000 clones, about 66% of them singletons. Sequencing used lung tumor tissue. This TCR derives from a human donor with non-small cell lung cancer.

This CDR3 reads CASSFDRAAFF. CDR3 nucleotides: TGTGCCAGCAGCTTTGACAGGGCAGCTTTCTTT. V and J are TRBV5-5 and TRBJ1-1, with 7 bases that match TRBD1. The CDR3 sequence is 11 residues long. V lost 2 bases, J lost 10 bases, and 2 bases stayed unmatched. CDR1 and CDR2 (germline): SGHKS, YYEKEE (reference sequence).